A single sample gave rise to the 29 T cell receptor beta chains below, sequenced in a study of identical twins. TCRdb reanalysed the 5' RACE reads using MiXCR and keeps one entry per CDR3 protein. The table shows 500,000 to 700,000 distinct CDR3 sequences, with around 7.5% occurring only once. These same data were also listed under a study on yellow fever vaccine responses in identical twins.

Material: PBMCs. Source of these receptors: a woman aged 18-35 years in good health.

This clonotype was seen many times. The rearrangement links TRBV29-1 to TRBJ1-1; no clear D gene. V lost 4 bases and J lost 0, with 12 bases in between. The CDR3 is 14 residues long. Germline V gene lookup returns CDR1 SQVTM and CDR2 ANQGSEA. CDR3: CSVAADRLNTEAFF. In nucleotides, the CDR3 is TGCAGCGTTGCCGCAGATCGCTTGAACACTGAAGCTTTCTTT.

The rearrangement links TRBV15 to TRBJ1-1; perhaps TRBD1 as D (6 bases). The CDR3 spans 16 residues. Germline V gene lookup returns CDR1 LNHNV and CDR2 YYDKDF (reference sequence). V lost 0 bases to trimming and J lost 5 bases, with 16 bases between them. Here the CDR3 DNA reads TGTGCCACCAGCAGAGAACAGGGAGGAAGTGGTACTGAAGCTTTCTTT. This codes for CATSREQGGSGTEAFF.

This clonotype came up a few times. CDR3: CATSRDQPDRGLYNEQFF. The CDR3 DNA reads TGTGCCACCAGCAGAGATCAGCCCGACAGGGGGCTTTACAATGAGCAGTTCTTC. The chain uses TRBV15 and TRBJ2-1; 10 nucleotides match TRBD1. The germline V gene encodes CDR1 LNHNV and CDR2 YYDKDF (reference sequence). CDR3 size: 18 residues. V lost 0 bases and J lost 4; bases outside the gene matches: 9.

This clonotype came up many times. The rearrangement links TRBV11-2 to TRBJ2-3; D remains unclear. CDR3 size: 12 residues. Per the germline V gene, CDR1 is SGHAT and CDR2 is FQNNGV. Trimming shortened V by 6 bases and J by 0 bases, and 4 bases separated the two germline ends. CDR3 loop: CASRASTDTQYF. DNA of the CDR3: TGTGCCAGCAGGGCTAGCACAGATACGCAGTATTTT. The whole variable domain, filled in from reference TRBV11-2 and TRBJ2-3, reads EAGVAQSPRYKIIEKRQSVAFWCNPISGHATLYWYQQILGQGPKLLIQFQNNGVVDDSQLPKDRFSAERLKGVDSTLKIQPAKLEDSAVYLCASRASTDTQYFGPGTRLTVL.

This clonotype has a handful of counts. This rearrangement joins TRBV18 to TRBJ2-1, with no clear D. The CDR3 spans 16 residues. Between the trimmed V and J ends, which lost 1 base and 9 bases, there was a span of 19 bases. CDR1 and CDR2 from the germline V gene are KGHSH and LQKENI. The CDR3 DNA sequence: TGTGCCAGCTCACCACTGGAAGGCAGCGATAATAGTGAGCAGTTCTTC. Protein product: CASSPLEGSDNSEQFF.

The V call is TRBV5-1, the J call TRBJ2-5, with 7 bases aligning to TRBD1. The CDR3 length is 16 residues. Germline CDR1 is SGHRS and CDR2 is YFSETQ. J was trimmed by 5 bases and V by 0 bases; bases with no gene match: 10. This CDR3 is CASSLGTTGRQETQYF. CDR3 coding DNA: TGCGCCAGCAGCTTGGGAACGACAGGGCGACAGGAGACCCAGTACTTC.

This clonotype appeared a few times. This chain links TRBV4-2 with TRBJ2-1; no firm D call. The germline gives CDR1 LGHNA, CDR2 YNFKEQ. Deletions cut 0 bases from V and 9 bases from J, with 12 bases between. CDR3 size: 14 residues. CDR3 in amino acids: CASSQEGEATEQFF. The CDR3, as DNA: TGTGCCAGCAGCCAAGAAGGCGAGGCGACTGAGCAGTTCTTC.

V is TRBV15 and J is TRBJ1-2; maybe TRBD1 (5 bases). CDR1 is LNHNV, CDR2 YYDKDF, per germline (reference sequence). With 8 bases removed from V and 5 bases from J, the gap between germline ends came to 15 bases. The length of the CDR3 is 13 residues. The CDR3 DNA sequence: TGTGCCACCGGGGACGAGCCCTTATATGGCTACACCTTC. Its translation is CATGDEPLYGYTF. The variable domain in full, completed from reference TRBV15 and TRBJ1-2, reads DAMVIQNPRYQVTQFGKPVTLSCSQTLNHNVMYWYQQKSSQAPKLLFHYYDKDFNNEADTPDNFQSRRPNTSFCFLDIRSPGLGDTAMYLCATGDEPLYGYTFGSGTRLTVV.

This clonotype was detected only a few times. The chain has TRBV20-1 and TRBJ1-2; D is ambiguous. V lost 0 bases, J lost 5 bases, and 10 bases lay in between. This CDR3 region has 13 residues. Germline V gene data show CDR1 as DFQATT and CDR2 as SNEGSKA (reference sequence). The CDR3 nucleotides are TGCAGTGCTAGAGATCCTGGACGGTATGGCTACACCTTC. This sequence encodes CSARDPGRYGYTF.

The chain has TRBV5-1 and TRBJ1-1; unclear D gene. Trimming pared 4 bases from V and 1 base from J, leaving 11 bases between. The CDR3 is 14 amino acids. CDR1 and CDR2 (germline): SGHRS, YFSETQ. The CDR3 spells CASSMSSANTEAFF. The CDR3 DNA sequence: TGCGCCAGCAGCATGAGTTCAGCGAACACTGAAGCTTTCTTT.

This clonotype was seen a few times. The V call is TRBV12-3 or TRBV12-4, the J call TRBJ2-3; D ambiguous. The CDR3 extends over 14 amino acids. V dropped 3 bases and J dropped 5 bases, with 12 bases sitting between them. The CDR3, as DNA: TGTGCCAGCAGTTTTGGGCTAGGTGGAGATACGCAGTATTTT. This codes for CASSFGLGGDTQYF.

This clonotype was picked up many times. V usage is TRBV3-1 and J usage is TRBJ1-3; D is unclear. V dropped 4 bases and J dropped 0 bases, with 7 bases sitting between them. CDR1 is LGHDT, CDR2 YNNKEL, per germline (reference sequence). This CDR3 has 14 amino acids. CDR3 sequence: CASSPGFSGNTIYF. For the CDR3, the DNA is TGTGCCAGCAGCCCAGGTTTCTCTGGAAACACCATATATTTT.

This clonotype was detected many times. The CDR3 region has the DNA TGCGCCAGCAGCTTGGGGTCCCTCACCGGGGAGCTGTTTTTT. Amino acid sequence: CASSLGSLTGELFF. This chain joins TRBV5-1 and TRBJ2-2; D is undetermined. From germline, CDR1 is SGHRS and CDR2 YFSETQ. Trimming removed 0 bases from V and 4 bases from J, with 7 bases in between. The CDR3 covers 14 residues.

A few counts support this clonotype. The CDR3 DNA is TGCAGTGCTAGAGTTGGTAGCGGGGTATACAATGAGCAGTTCTTC. Its protein is CSARVGSGVYNEQFF. The chain links TRBV20-1 to TRBJ2-1, with 8 bases lining up with TRBD2. The germline V gene encodes CDR1 DFQATT and CDR2 SNEGSKA (reference sequence). The CDR3 is 15 residues long. V lost 1 base, J lost 4 bases, and 6 bases stayed unmatched.

This clonotype turned up a few times. The chain links TRBV6-5 to TRBJ1-2; no definite D call. From germline, CDR1 is MNHEY and CDR2 SVGAGI. The CDR3 loop spans 15 amino acids. V lost 2 bases and J 8 bases, leaving 18 bases between the germline ends. The CDR3 reads CASSYVFRPEKGYTF. DNA of the CDR3: TGTGCCAGCAGTTACGTTTTTAGGCCTGAAAAGGGCTACACCTTC.

The table lists this clonotype with a few counts. V gene TRBV5-5 combines with J gene TRBJ1-1; 8 positions agree with TRBD1. CDR1 SGHKS and CDR2 YYEKEE come from the germline V gene (reference sequence). Losses at the gene ends were 1 base for V and 0 bases for J; bases not matched to a gene: 5. There are 16 residues in the CDR3. This CDR3 is CASSLRDRRMNTEAFF. The CDR3 nucleotides are TGTGCCAGCAGCTTGAGGGACAGGAGAATGAACACTGAAGCTTTCTTT. Together with reference TRBV5-5 and TRBJ1-1, the CDR3 gives the full variable domain: DAGVTQSPTHLIKTRGQQVTLRCSPISGHKSVSWYQQVLGQGPQFIFQYYEKEERGRGNFPDRFSARQFPNYSSELNVNALLLGDSALYLCASSLRDRRMNTEAFFGQGTRLTVV.

This clonotype was detected a few times. The rearrangement links TRBV29-1 to TRBJ2-2; 13 bases map to TRBD2. The ends lost 5 bases at V and 5 bases at J; junction bases unmatched: 8. This CDR3 has 16 amino acids. The germline CDR1 and CDR2 sequences are SQVTM and ANQGSEA. CDR3 nucleotide sequence: TGCAGCGTTACCCGGACTAGCGGGGGAGGGACCGGGGAGCTGTTTTTT. This encodes CSVTRTSGGGTGELFF.

This clonotype was found a few times. The chain carries TRBV6-1 and TRBJ2-5; D is uncertain. CDR1 MNHNS and CDR2 SASEGT come from the germline V gene. With 6 bases removed from V and 4 bases from J, the gap between germline ends came to 12 bases. The CDR3 runs 13 residues. CDR3 in DNA: TGTGCCAGCAGCACCGAGAGGAGAGAGACCCAGTACTTC. It specifies CASSTERRETQYF.

This clonotype has only a few counts. Germline and junction disagree at one end, which may indicate a read error. The J gene is TRBJ1-4, the V gene TRBV6-5, with TRBD1 as a possible D gene (6 bases). The CDR3 runs 15 residues. Germline V gene sequence: CDR1 MNHEY, CDR2 SVGAGI. CDR3 sequence: CASSYMGASNERLFF. DNA of the CDR3: TGTGCCAGCAGTTACATGGGGGCTTCAAATGAAAGACTGTTTTTT.

The chain has TRBV28 and TRBJ2-7, with 9 bases lining up with TRBD1. The V gene's germline CDR1 is MDHEN and CDR2 SYDVKM. V was pared by 6 bases and J by 9 bases, with 9 bases of the junction left unmatched. The CDR3 extends over 13 amino acids. CDR3 coding DNA: TGTGCCAGCAGCTCAACAAGACAGGGGGGGCAGTACTTC. Amino acids: CASSSTRQGGQYF.

This clonotype has just a few counts. This chain links TRBV7-6 with TRBJ2-7, with D possibly TRBD1 on 5 matching bases. Trimming stripped 5 bases from V and 1 base from J, with 12 bases between. This CDR3 is built from 14 residues. CDR1 SGHVS and CDR2 FNYEAQ come from the germline V gene. CDR3: CASSPWAGSYEQYF. The CDR3 nucleotides read TGTGCCAGCAGCCCCTGGGCAGGGTCCTACGAGCAGTACTTC.

V gene TRBV10-3 combines with J gene TRBJ2-4, with D tentatively TRBD2 (5 bases). Germline CDR1 reads ENHRY; CDR2 reads SYGVKD. V was pared by 0 bases and J by 6 bases, with 12 bases between. The CDR3 covers 15 residues. As DNA, the CDR3 is TGTGCCATCAGTGAGTCAGGAGGCGAGACAAACATTCAGTACTTC. As protein: CAISESGGETNIQYF.

A few counts support this clonotype. The V call is TRBV12-3 or TRBV12-4, the J call TRBJ1-1; perhaps TRBD1 as D (5 bases). The CDR3 sequence is 13 residues long. The V and J ends lost 6 bases and 10 bases respectively, with 18 bases between them. The CDR3 DNA sequence: TGTGCCAGCAGCCCCGGGACTGGTCGCCGAGCTTTCTTT. This codes for CASSPGTGRRAFF.

This clonotype was seen at least ten times. This chain joins TRBV4-1 and TRBJ2-1, with 7 positions matching TRBD1. V shed 1 base, J shed 2 bases, and the junction held 8 bases outside the gene matches. The CDR3 runs 17 residues. Looked up from germline, CDR1 is MGHRA and CDR2 is YSYEKL. The CDR3 reads CASSQVSGGTPYNEQFF. CDR3 nucleotides: TGCGCCAGCAGCCAAGTGTCAGGGGGTACCCCCTACAATGAGCAGTTCTTC.

This clonotype was counted only a few times. The chain has TRBV5-1 and TRBJ2-1, with D unresolved. The CDR3 consists of 13 residues. Germline values: CDR1 SGHRS, CDR2 YFSETQ. Trimming removed 0 bases from V and 4 bases from J, with 5 bases in between. The CDR3 DNA reads TGCGCCAGCAGCTTGGGTGAATACAATGAGCAGTTCTTC. Residues: CASSLGEYNEQFF.

CDR3 nucleotides: TGTGCCAGCAGTGAGGGGACTAGCGGGAGGGCTCGCACAGATACGCAGTATTTT. Amino acids: CASSEGTSGRARTDTQYF. This chain joins TRBV25-1 and TRBJ2-3; TRBD2 matches 16 bases. Germline CDR1 MGHDK, CDR2 SYGVNS. The CDR3 has 18 amino acids. After removal of 3 bases from V and 1 base from J, the junction contained 4 bases not matched to a gene. Combining the CDR3 with reference TRBV25-1 and TRBJ2-3 gives the whole variable domain EADIYQTPRYLVIGTGKKITLECSQTMGHDKMYWYQQDPGMELHLIHYSYGVNSTEKGDLSSESTVSRIRTEHFPLTLESARPSHTSQYLCASSEGTSGRARTDTQYFGPGTRLTVL.

This clonotype has a count of ten or more. V is TRBV25-1 and J is TRBJ2-1; TRBD2 aligns across 13 bases. The CDR3 covers 18 residues. V lost 6 bases to trimming and J lost 1 base; unmatched junction nucleotides: 9. Per germline, CDR1 MGHDK and CDR2 SYGVNS. CDR3: CASRLTSGGAESYNEQFF. The CDR3 bases are TGTGCCAGCAGACTAACTAGCGGGGGGGCCGAGTCCTACAATGAGCAGTTCTTC.

This clonotype was counted a few times. The chain links TRBV29-1 to TRBJ2-7, with 7 nucleotides matching TRBD1. Germline lookup yields CDR1 SQVTM and CDR2 ANQGSEA. This CDR3 is 15 amino acids long. The junction had 8 bases not matched to a gene; V was cut back by 1 base and J by 2 bases. CDR3 in amino acids: CSVEAFTGVTYEQYF. The CDR3 DNA follows: TGCAGCGTTGAAGCGTTCACAGGGGTTACCTACGAGCAGTACTTC.

This clonotype was detected many times. The chain employs TRBV29-1 and TRBJ2-3; tentatively, D is TRBD2 (5 bases). The CDR3 has 12 residues. Germline V gives CDR1 SQVTM, CDR2 ANQGSEA. The V and J ends lost 3 bases and 6 bases respectively, with 10 bases between them. This CDR3 reads CSVDSDFDTQYF. In DNA, the CDR3 is TGCAGCGTTGATTCGGACTTCGATACGCAGTATTTT.